The sequence of this TCR beta chain was determined in a study of control samples from healthy donors and cancer patients. CDR1 is LGHNA and CDR2 is YNFKEQ in the germline V gene. This CDR3 spans 15 amino acids. Trimming removed 2 bases at V and 1 base at J, with 11 bases between. Method: immunoSEQ multiplex PCR; TCRdb's copy keeps in-frame clones and lacks some. The sample shows 60,000 to 80,000 clones, about 90% of them seen only once. This chain uses TRBV4-2 with TRBJ1-1, with unresolved D. The material sequenced was blood. This TCR was recovered from a woman in her 50s in good health. This CDR3 reads CASSQSNMGNTEAFF. The CDR3 nucleotides read TGTGCCAGCAGCCAATCTAACATGGGGAACACTGAAGCTTTCTTT.